This TCR beta chain is from a study of blood T cell repertoires in COVID-19. Study context: COVID-19 samples, acute and convalescent, were from the United States, Italy and Spain. Sources were T cells, B-cell-depleted T cells, or PBMCs; the material itself was cDNA or gDNA.

Per the original methods: Amplification from reference gene primers served as the basis for estimated nucleated cell counts. TCRdb's copy holds only in-frame clones and misses some; the assay was immunoSEQ multiplex PCR. The V and J calls and clone size are taken from that table; D and trimming were inferred from the DNA. The repertoire consists of over 150,000 clones, with about nine tenths occurring once and the leading ten covering about 1.9%. Trimming removed 0 bases from V and 2 bases from J, with 10 bases in between. Looked up from germline, CDR1 is MNHEY and CDR2 is SVGAGI. The CDR3 has 15 residues.

The chain uses TRBV6-5 and TRBJ1-1; D gene ambiguous. The sample comprised peripheral blood. The origin of this receptor is a man in his late teens or twenties who had recovered from COVID-19. As DNA, the CDR3 is TGTGCCAGCAGTTACTCGAGCCCGGTAAACACTGAAGCTTTCTTT. This codes for CASSYSSPVNTEAFF.